This T cell receptor beta chain was sequenced for a study of beta chain features in type 1 diabetes. The study's findings and limits: Type 1 diabetes patients showed a moderate but significant shortening of TCRB CDR3s in all four CD4+ subsets. Whatever favoring of shorter templates PCR might show would apply equally to patients and controls.

Reverse transcription of all isolated RNA meant that expressed TCRB transcripts were sequenced. Mean read depth for naive, central memory and regulatory T cell samples was about 3.4 million reads. TCRdb's table, derived via immunoSEQ multiplex PCR, lists solely in-frame clones and lacks some. The repertoire has more than 550,000 clones, about an eighth of them found once; the top ten carry 0.03% to 0.04%. Details on this clone: Its antigen is not known.

The J segment lost 4 bases and the V segment lost 2 bases, leaving 1 base of the junction unmatched. CDR3 size: 15 residues. CDR1 MNHNY and CDR2 SVGAGI come from the germline V gene (reference sequence). The material sequenced was naive CD4+ T cells from blood. The V gene is TRBV6-6, the J gene TRBJ2-7; 14 positions agree with TRBD2. This clonotype was sampled from a man aged 18-30 years with type 1 diabetes. The DNA of the CDR3 is TGTGCCAGCAGTTACGGGACTAGCGGGAGTTACGAGCAGTACTTC. It yields the protein CASSYGTSGSYEQYF.